These 13 T cell receptor beta chains were all obtained from the same sample, sequenced in a study of blood T cells in healthy people across ages. Primers used in a second PCR of roughly 6 to 11 cycles were a sample-barcoded 5' primer and a J-beta primer mix. TCRdb independently ran MiXCR on the 5' RACE reads; one entry per CDR3 protein. Of roughly 1,500,000 distinct CDR3 sequences in the sample, around 35% are singletons; the top ten hold about 11%. Material: blood. These receptors came from a woman aged 25 to 45 in good health.

The chain carries TRBV7-3 and TRBJ2-1, with 7 bases aligning to TRBD2. V dropped 1 base and J dropped 10; count of bases not matched to a gene: 4. Germline-derived CDR1 and CDR2 are SGHTA and FQGTGA. This CDR3 has 13 residues. Here the CDR3 reads CASSLRTREEQFF. DNA for the CDR3: TGTGCCAGCAGCTTAAGGACTAGGGAGGAGCAGTTCTTC.

This clonotype occurred a few times. This sequence joins TRBV12-3 or TRBV12-4 and TRBJ1-4; D is uncertain. CDR3 length equals 11 residues. V lost 7 bases to trimming and J lost 10 bases, with 10 bases between them. The DNA of the CDR3 is TGTGCCAGCACCTCCAGCGGAAAACTGTTTTTT. It specifies CASTSSGKLFF.

This clonotype has a handful of counts. The rearrangement uses TRBV4-1 and TRBJ2-7; TRBD2 matches at 9 bases. The V segment lost 4 bases and the J segment 2 bases; nucleotides outside the gene matches: 9. The CDR3 runs to 16 residues. The germline CDR1 and CDR2 sequences are MGHRA and YSYEKL. CDR3 bases: TGCGCCAGCAGCCGGAGTAGCGGGAGAGCTACCTACGAGCAGTACTTC. It encodes CASSRSSGRATYEQYF.

The V and J genes are TRBV21-1 and TRBJ2-7; the D call TRBD1 from the table was never checked on the DNA. TRBV21-1 is a recognized pseudogene. The CDR3 sequence is 16 residues long. CDR3 region: CASSIFGQGPTYEQYF. The DNA for the CDR3 is TGTGCCAGCAGCATATTCGGACAGGGGCCGACCTACGAGCAGTACTTC.

Concerning this clonotype itself: One end of the junction varies from germline; a read error may be responsible. The gene calls are TRBV4-1 and TRBJ2-7, with 9 positions matching TRBD2. Germline lookup yields CDR1 MGHRA and CDR2 YSYEKL. The CDR3 covers 15 residues. The CDR3 DNA follows: TGCGCCGGCAGCCAAGTAGCGGGGGCTCTCTACGAGCAGTACTTC. Amino acids: CAGSQVAGALYEQYF.

CDR3 loop: CASSLKLAGITIDNEQFF. CDR3 nucleotide sequence: TGTGCCAGCAGCTTAAAACTAGCGGGGATAACTATCGACAATGAGCAGTTCTTC. The chain links TRBV7-8 to TRBJ2-1; TRBD2 matches 10 bases. This CDR3 comprises 18 residues. J lost 5 bases, V lost 2 bases, and 12 bases had no gene match. Germline loops: CDR1 SGHVS, CDR2 FQNEAQ.

This clonotype was detected only a few times. The chain employs TRBV28 and TRBJ2-7, with D possibly being TRBD1 or TRBD2 (5 bases each). Germline loops: CDR1 MDHEN, CDR2 SYDVKM. Between the trimmed V and J ends, which lost 8 bases and 2 bases, there was a span of 25 bases. CDR3 length: 17 amino acids. The CDR3 here is CASLPIGASRHPYEQYF. CDR3 nucleotide sequence: TGTGCCAGCCTCCCTATAGGGGCTAGCCGACACCCCTACGAGCAGTACTTC.

J is TRBJ2-1 and V is TRBV29-1; TRBD1 agrees at 7 bases. Germline assignment: CDR1 SQVTM and CDR2 ANQGSEA. The V segment lost 0 bases and the J segment 8 bases; nucleotides outside the gene matches: 10. The CDR3 has 15 residues. The CDR3 spells CSVEDAAGGIDEQFF. CDR3 coding DNA: TGCAGCGTTGAAGATGCGGCAGGGGGTATAGATGAGCAGTTCTTC.

This chain uses TRBV4-2 with TRBJ2-5; D might be TRBD1 or TRBD2, each matching 6 bases. CDR1 and CDR2 from the germline V gene are LGHNA and YNFKEQ. The CDR3 length is 20 residues. V lost 0 bases and J lost 5, with 28 bases in between. CDR3: CASSQDGGWDGGLGSETQYF. The CDR3 DNA sequence: TGTGCCAGCAGCCAAGATGGCGGATGGGACGGGGGCCTGGGAAGCGAGACCCAGTACTTC.

This clonotype was picked up a small number of times. The chain carries TRBV11-2 and TRBJ2-1; TRBD2 matches 10 bases. The CDR3 runs 16 residues. The germline V gene has CDR1 SGHAT and CDR2 FQNNGV. The J segment lost 4 bases and the V segment lost 1 base, leaving 4 bases of the junction unmatched. This CDR3 is CASSLARTSGYNEQFF. The DNA for the CDR3 is TGTGCCAGCAGCTTAGCGCGGACTAGCGGATACAATGAGCAGTTCTTC.

This clonotype has at least ten counts. V is TRBV9 and J is TRBJ2-7, with D perhaps given as TRBD1 or TRBD2 (5 bases each). Trimming stripped 4 bases from V and 5 bases from J, with 16 bases between. The CDR3 spans 14 residues. CDR1 and CDR2 from the germline V gene are SGDLS and YYNGEE. The DNA of the CDR3 is TGTGCCAGCAGCCCCGGGACCGCAGTCCACGAGCAGTACTTC. As protein: CASSPGTAVHEQYF.

The chain uses TRBV7-8 and TRBJ2-1; TRBD1 matches 8 bases. J gave up 6 bases and V 1 base, and 8 bases lay outside the gene matches. Germline V gene data show CDR1 as SGHVS and CDR2 as FQNEAQ. CDR3 length: 16 amino acids. This CDR3 is CASSLVVRGRPNEQFF. The CDR3 bases are TGTGCCAGCAGCTTAGTAGTCAGGGGGCGCCCCAATGAGCAGTTCTTC.

This clonotype has more than one count but fewer than ten. The CDR3 bases are TGCGCCAGCAGCCTAATAGCGGGAGCCCTCAATGAGCAGTTCTTC. It yields the protein CASSLIAGALNEQFF. The V and J genes are TRBV4-1 and TRBJ2-1; TRBD2 aligns across 9 bases. Unmatched junction bases numbered 7, after V lost 4 bases and J lost 6 bases. CDR1 and CDR2 from the germline V gene are MGHRA and YSYEKL. This CDR3 has 15 amino acids.